A selection of T cell receptor beta chains follows, all from one sample in a study of blood T cell repertoires in COVID-19. Data came from immunoSEQ multiplex PCR; TCRdb stores just in-frame clones and leaves some out. Here the sample spans roughly 380,000 clones, around 84% being singletons. Sample: peripheral blood. Receptors were obtained from a human donor with acute or convalescent COVID-19. The donor label of this sample is uncertain. Both conserved end residues are part of each CDR3. Fields, in order: D gene, clone size, V gene, J gene, CDR3 protein, CDR3 DNA. A D gene is named only where the DNA matches it firmly. Size values are once, few and many counts, or a class for expanded clones, and some rows have none.

TRBD1,few,TRBV6-6,TRBJ1-2,CASSPTGDYGYTF,TGTGCCAGCAGTCCTACAGGGGACTATGGCTACACCTTC
TRBD2,NA,TRBV24-1,TRBJ2-1,CATSDSGLAELNEQFF,TGTGCCACCAGTGATTCGGGCCTAGCGGAGCTAAATGAGCAGTTCTTC
TRBD2,NA,TRBV18,TRBJ2-1,CASSPPGASGLYNEQFF,TGTGCCAGCTCACCCCCCGGGGCTAGCGGGTTATACAATGAGCAGTTCTTC
TRBD2,NA,TRBV27,TRBJ2-1,CASKSVGLAGRNEQFF,TGTGCCAGCAAAAGTGTCGGTCTAGCGGGAAGAAATGAGCAGTTCTTC
NA,NA,TRBV7-2,TRBJ2-5,CASSSQGTRSQETQYF,TGTGCCAGCAGCTCACAGGGCACCCGATCCCAAGAGACCCAGTACTTC
NA,NA,TRBV10-1,TRBJ2-2,CASSDRFTGELFF,TGCGCCAGCAGTGATCGGTTCACCGGGGAGCTGTTTTTT
TRBD1,NA,TRBV2,TRBJ1-5,CASSDRGRGSNQPQHF,TGTGCCAGCAGCGACAGGGGGCGTGGGAGCAATCAGCCCCAGCATTTT
TRBD1,NA,TRBV28,TRBJ1-4,CASSSQTGTGYEKLFF,TGTGCCAGCAGTTCCCAAACCGGGACAGGGTATGAAAAACTGTTTTTT
NA,NA,TRBV25-1,TRBJ1-4,CASSAPGFSTANEKLFF,TGTGCCAGCAGTGCCCCGGGATTTTCAACCGCTAACGAAAAACTGTTTTTT
NA,NA,TRBV6-1,TRBJ1-2,CASSVSRQRANYGYTF,TGTGCCAGCAGTGTGAGCCGACAACGAGCTAACTATGGCTACACCTTC
TRBD1,NA,TRBV2,TRBJ1-4,CASNQGQSTEKLFF,TGTGCCAGCAACCAGGGACAGTCAACTGAAAAACTGTTTTTT
TRBD1,NA,TRBV4-1,TRBJ1-2,CASSQFLKGARGANYGYTF,TGCGCCAGCAGCCAATTCCTTAAAGGGGCCAGGGGGGCTAACTATGGCTACACCTTC
NA,once,TRBV28,TRBJ2-1,CASSGVPSSYNEQFF,TGTGCCAGCAGCGGGGTCCCCAGCTCCTACAATGAGCAGTTCTTC
TRBD1,NA,TRBV2,TRBJ1-6,CASSDRTGIQSPLHF,TGTGCCAGCAGTGACCGGACAGGGATTCAATCACCCCTCCACTTT
NA,NA,TRBV27,TRBJ2-1,CAAGLPEQFF,TGTGCCGCGGGGCTACCTGAGCAGTTCTTC
NA,NA,TRBV2,TRBJ2-7,CASSVLQGSEQYF,TGTGCCAGCAGTGTGTTGCAGGGCTCCGAGCAGTACTTC
NA,NA,TRBV30,TRBJ1-1,CAWSVQANTEAFF,TGTGCCTGGAGTGTTCAAGCGAACACTGAAGCTTTCTTT
TRBD1,NA,TRBV10-3,TRBJ1-2,CAISAIDRGHYGYTF,TGTGCCATCAGTGCGATAGACAGGGGTCACTATGGCTACACCTTC
NA,few,TRBV21-1,TRBJ2-2,CASSKGDRGKTGELFF,TGTGCCAGCAGCAAGGGCGACAGGGGGAAGACCGGGGAGCTGTTTTTT
TRBD1,NA,TRBV4-1,TRBJ2-7,CASSQGGQGYEQYF,TGCGCCAGCAGCCAAGGAGGACAGGGCTACGAGCAGTACTTC
NA,NA,TRBV7-9,TRBJ1-5,CASSLTNGNQPQHF,TGTGCCAGCAGCTTAACGAACGGGAATCAGCCCCAGCATTTT
NA,NA,TRBV10-2,TRBJ1-5,CASRLNRAGNQPQHF,TGCGCCAGCAGATTAAACAGGGCGGGCAATCAGCCCCAGCATTTT
TRBD1,NA,TRBV29-1,TRBJ2-2,CSVATGARTGELFF,TGCAGCGTTGCGACAGGGGCTAGGACCGGGGAGCTGTTTTTT
TRBD1,many,TRBV6-5,TRBJ1-1,CASSYTLTGGRTEAFF,TGTGCCAGCAGTTACACGTTAACAGGGGGCAGGACTGAAGCTTTCTTT
TRBD1,NA,TRBV12-3/TRBV12-4,TRBJ1-2,CASSQGQRGYTF,TGTGCCAGCAGTCAGGGACAGAGAGGCTACACCTTC
NA,NA,TRBV2,TRBJ1-2,CASSERNSVYGYTF,TGTGCCAGCAGTGAAAGGAACAGTGTCTATGGCTACACCTTC